The 19 T cell receptor beta chains below all came from one sample that was sequenced in a study of radiotherapy plus CTLA-4 blockade in lung cancer. Method: immunoSEQ multiplex PCR; TCRdb's copy keeps in-frame clones and lacks some. The profile shows 70,000 to 90,000 clones, around 84% of them singletons. The sample was peripheral blood, taken from a patient treated with radiotherapy plus ipilimumab. These TCRs come from a human donor with non-small cell lung cancer who had stable disease on radiotherapy plus ipilimumab.

The chain couples TRBV6-5 to TRBJ2-5; D not resolved. V shed 5 bases and J shed 1 base, with 11 bases lying between them. The CDR3 runs to 14 residues. CDR1 and CDR2 from the germline V gene are MNHEY and SVGAGI. CDR3 bases: TGTGCCAGCAGTGAATACGGCCCCCAAGAGACCCAGTACTTC. It encodes CASSEYGPQETQYF.

The gene calls are TRBV2 and TRBJ2-5; possible D gene TRBD2, 6 bases. V was clipped by 0 bases and J by 5 bases, with 10 bases between them. CDR1 and CDR2 (germline): SNHLY, FYNNEI. The length of the CDR3 is 14 residues. CDR3 residues: CASSEAGGRETQYF. The CDR3 DNA follows: TGTGCCAGCAGTGAAGCTGGTGGGAGGGAGACCCAGTACTTC.

The V and J genes are TRBV4-1 and TRBJ2-5; no clear D gene. There are 14 residues in the CDR3. Germline lookup yields CDR1 MGHRA and CDR2 YSYEKL. The V gene lost 1 base and the J gene lost 4 bases, with 10 bases spanning the gap. This CDR3 is CASSQAVVVETQYF. The CDR3 DNA sequence: TGCGCCAGCAGCCAAGCGGTGGTAGTAGAGACCCAGTACTTC.

This chain joins TRBV6-6 and TRBJ2-5; D is ambiguous. Germline CDR1 and CDR2: MNHNY and SVGAGI (reference sequence). This CDR3 comprises 16 residues. The V end lost 4 bases, the J end lost 0 bases, and 15 bases lay between the germline ends. CDR3 loop: CASSSGPTAYQETQYF. The DNA for the CDR3 is TGTGCCAGCAGTTCCGGGCCTACAGCGTACCAAGAGACCCAGTACTTC.

The V call is TRBV30, the J call TRBJ2-7, with 7 bases that match TRBD1. Losses at the gene ends were 1 base for V and 10 bases for J; bases not matched to a gene: 13. Looked up from germline, CDR1 is GTSNPN and CDR2 is SVGIG (reference sequence). The CDR3 extends over 14 amino acids. Written as DNA, the CDR3 is TGTGCCTGGAGTGGGGACAGTAGCCCGGGGAAACAGTACTTC. It is translated as CAWSGDSSPGKQYF.

V gene TRBV30 combines with J gene TRBJ1-3, with D possibly matching TRBD1 (5 bases). Germline CDR1 and CDR2: GTSNPN and SVGIG (reference sequence). Trimming left V 5 bases short and J 2 bases short, with 16 bases between. The CDR3 loop spans 15 amino acids. CDR3 protein: CAWSPGPAPGNTIYF. Written as DNA, the CDR3 is TGTGCCTGGTCCCCGGGACCGGCGCCTGGAAACACCATATATTTT.

The chain has TRBV9 and TRBJ1-3; D remains ambiguous. CDR1 is SGDLS, CDR2 YYNGEE, per germline. This CDR3 has 16 residues. V was shortened by 0 bases and J by 3 bases, with 13 bases between the two germline ends. CDR3 DNA: TGTGCCAGCAGCGTAGGTCCCGGGGAATATGGAAACACCATATATTTT. This encodes CASSVGPGEYGNTIYF.

The rearrangement links TRBV6-1 to TRBJ2-7, with D possibly matching TRBD1 (8 bases). The V end was cut by 5 bases, the J end by 1 base, with 15 bases between. CDR3 length: 15 amino acids. CDR1 is MNHNS, CDR2 SASEGT, per germline. The CDR3 DNA reads TGTGCCAGCAGTATAACAGGGGGACTATCCTACGAGCAGTACTTC. This encodes CASSITGGLSYEQYF.

This chain uses TRBV2 with TRBJ2-6; TRBD1 matches at 8 bases. CDR3 length equals 15 residues. V gave up 4 bases and J gave up 4 bases; unmatched junction bases: 3. Germline CDR1 is SNHLY and CDR2 is FYNNEI. CDR3 sequence (DNA): TGTGCCAGCAGTGGGACAGGGACCGGGGCCAACGTCCTGACTTTC. Its protein product is CASSGTGTGANVLTF.

This chain connects TRBV5-1 to TRBJ2-7; 7 bases align to TRBD2. CDR3 length: 16 residues. From germline, CDR1 is SGHRS and CDR2 YFSETQ. V was pared by 0 bases and J by 2 bases, with 8 bases of the junction left unmatched. In nucleotides, the CDR3 is TGCGCCAGCAGCTTGGGGGCTAGCGGACCGACCTACGAGCAGTACTTC. It codes for CASSLGASGPTYEQYF.

The chain combines TRBV27 with TRBJ2-1; D is unclear. Per the germline V gene, CDR1 is MNHEY and CDR2 is SMNVEV (reference sequence). The CDR3 has 13 residues. Trimming removed 8 bases from V and 5 bases from J, with 13 bases in between. CDR3 residues: CASRGSENNEQFF. CDR3 bases: TGTGCCAGCCGTGGGTCGGAAAACAATGAGCAGTTCTTC.

The rearrangement uses TRBV7-9 and TRBJ2-3; D unclear. Germline V gene lookup returns CDR1 SEHNR and CDR2 FQNEAQ (reference sequence). V lost 0 bases, J lost 9 bases, and 7 bases lay in between. The length of the CDR3 is 12 residues. Here the CDR3 reads CASSLAEQTQYF. The CDR3 DNA follows: TGTGCCAGCAGCTTAGCGGAACAGACGCAGTATTTT.

This rearrangement joins TRBV19 to TRBJ2-3; TRBD2 matches at 11 bases. This CDR3 has 16 amino acids. Germline V gene lookup returns CDR1 LNHDA and CDR2 SQIVND (reference sequence). Germline trimming cut 6 bases from V and 1 base from J; bases unmatched to any gene: 6. The CDR3 sequence is CASSLLAGARTDTQYF. CDR3 in DNA: TGTGCCAGTAGCCTACTAGCGGGGGCCCGCACAGATACGCAGTATTTT.

The chain joins TRBV5-4 to TRBJ2-3; perhaps TRBD2 as D (6 bases). Germline loops: CDR1 SGHNT, CDR2 YYREEE (reference sequence). The V end was cut by 3 bases, the J end by 3 bases, with 17 bases between. The CDR3 covers 16 residues. This CDR3 is CASSSPAGGRTDTQYF. The CDR3 region has the DNA TGTGCCAGCAGCTCGCCGGCCGGGGGAAGGACAGATACGCAGTATTTT.

Note on this clone: In the same sample, other DNA sequences code for this CDR3. V gene TRBV5-6 combines with J gene TRBJ1-2; D remains ambiguous. Trimming took off 1 base at V and 4 bases at J, with 8 bases between the two ends. CDR1 SGHDT and CDR2 YYEEEE come from the germline V gene. The CDR3 length is 13 residues. The CDR3 here is CASSLNGLYGYTF. The DNA of the CDR3 is TGTGCCAGCAGCTTGAACGGACTCTATGGCTACACCTTC. The full variable domain, in which reference TRBV5-6 and TRBJ1-2 provide the parts outside the CDR3, is DAGVTQSPTHLIKTRGQQVTLRCSPKSGHDTVSWYQQALGQGPQFIFQYYEEEERQRGNFPDRFSGHQFPNYSSELNVNALLLGDSALYLCASSLNGLYGYTFGSGTRLTVV.

This sequence joins TRBV19 and TRBJ1-4; possibly TRBD1 for D (5 bases). Trimming took off 4 bases at V and 8 bases at J, with 11 bases between the two ends. The CDR3 runs 13 residues. In germline, CDR1 is LNHDA, CDR2 SQIVND (reference sequence). The CDR3 protein is CASSTTVAEKLFF. Written as DNA, the CDR3 is TGTGCCAGTAGTACGACAGTAGCCGAAAAACTGTTTTTT.

The chain couples TRBV5-1 to TRBJ2-3; 10 bases align to TRBD2. CDR1 is SGHRS, CDR2 YFSETQ, per germline. There are 18 residues in the CDR3. Trimming removed 4 bases from V and 2 bases from J; junction bases left unmatched: 13. As DNA, the CDR3 is TGCGCCAGCAGCACTCCCACCGGACTAGCGGTGATCACAGATACGCAGTATTTT. Translated, it gives CASSTPTGLAVITDTQYF.

This clone was seen more than once but under ten times. The chain employs TRBV5-1 and TRBJ2-5; TRBD2 agrees at 9 bases. Germline V gene lookup returns CDR1 SGHRS and CDR2 YFSETQ. The CDR3 loop spans 14 amino acids. V lost 4 bases, J lost 0 bases, and 1 base stayed unmatched. The CDR3 protein is CASSQRGDQETQYF. The CDR3 bases are TGCGCCAGCAGCCAGCGGGGGGACCAAGAGACCCAGTACTTC. Based on the CDR3 plus reference TRBV5-1 and TRBJ2-5, the full variable domain is KAGVTQTPRYLIKTRGQQVTLSCSPISGHRSVSWYQQTPGQGLQFLFEYFSETQRNKGNFPGRFSGRQFSNSRSEMNVSTLELGDSALYLCASSQRGDQETQYFGPGTRLLVL.

The rearrangement links TRBV19 to TRBJ2-1, with D unresolved. Germline CDR1 reads LNHDA; CDR2 reads SQIVND (reference sequence). The CDR3 contains 17 residues. Trimming took 0 bases from V and 0 from J, leaving 12 bases between them. This CDR3 is CASSIDLSQSSYNEQFF. CDR3 bases: TGTGCCAGTAGTATAGACCTCAGCCAGAGCTCCTACAATGAGCAGTTCTTC. Full variable domain (outside the CDR3, taken from reference TRBV19 and TRBJ2-1): DGGITQSPKYLFRKEGQNVTLSCEQNLNHDAMYWYRQDPGQGLRLIYYSQIVNDFQKGDIAEGYSVSREKKESFPLTVTSAQKNPTAFYLCASSIDLSQSSYNEQFFGPGTRLTVL.